Given below is one T cell receptor (beta chain) in context. What antigen it recognizes has not been identified. This record belongs to a study of cytomegalovirus exposure and HLA in healthy donors (dated by TCRdb to the late 2010s). General notes on the study: According to an earlier analysis of a few hundred of the donors, 150 million to 200 million T cells yielded roughly 110 million unique TCR beta sequences and 250 to 350 Gb of sequence data. About 280 gigabases of sequencing data and tens of millions of unique TCR sequences made up an early release that covered several hundred HLA-typed donors. Of the roughly 430 genotyped donors, 81% fell in the genetic ancestry cluster associated with self-reported Caucasian donors. The study was designed to test whether signatures of past pathogen exposure could be identified by cataloging public T cell receptors. The study used immunosequencing to profile the T cell repertoires of more than 650 subjects and linked those repertoires to cytomegalovirus serostatus. In addition to the first cohort of 666 subjects, a separate validation cohort of 120 different subjects was used. High-throughput TCR immunosequencing, statistical association of individual TCRs with disease status, and machine learning were combined to predict cytomegalovirus infection status. In a later analysis, previously published TCR beta repertoires from 666 donors were re-analyzed and high-resolution HLA genotyping was added so that TCR occurrence patterns could be studied. In the later analysis, no new phenotypic data were used to find candidate immune exposures; instead, reliance was placed on TCR beta sequences and their occurrence across donors. In an earlier analysis of around 540 of the donors, high-throughput TCR beta sequencing was used to judge whether each TCR beta V gene segment behaved as functional or pseudogenic. Alongside the repertoire data, information on donor age, sex, ethnicity and CMV serostatus was compiled. A later genetic analysis used genome-wide SNP genotypes for about three fifths of the roughly 700 donors, treating that subset as a discovery cohort. All discovery cohort repertoires had been generated on a single sequencing platform. HLA typing covered class I and class II loci at four-digit resolution. Typing coverage differed by locus: A, B, C, DRB1 and DQB1 were typed in roughly 620-640 donors, DQA1 in 522, DPA1 in roughly 590, and DPB1 in just under 490. Because of strong linkage in the cohort, roughly five DR-DQ haplotypes were treated as single units for association and clustering. Across 398 genotyped donors of the cohort, an average of roughly 200,000 unique TCR beta nucleotide sequences per donor were sequenced, and 15% to 20% of those sequences were non-productive.

To prepare the library, the immunoSEQ multiplex PCR assay was applied. For the multiplex PCR, a mixture combining 60 forward primers for TCR Vbeta segments and 13 reverse primers for TCR Jbeta segments was used. The CDR3 region of rearranged TCR beta genes was amplified from genomic DNA by a multiplex PCR assay. On the Illumina HiSeq System, the amplified TCR beta libraries were sequenced as 87-base-pair reads. Per the source publication's procedure: In a later analysis, about 80 million unique TCR beta chains were counted across the 690 or so repertoires, and roughly 11 million of these chains were shared by at least two donors. Raw reads were error-corrected and collapsed into unique sequences by a nearest-neighbor algorithm in which closely related sequences were merged to remove PCR and sequencing errors. To assign V, D and J gene segments, CDR3 sequences were aligned to IMGT reference sequences. For a sequence to be retained, a match of at least six nucleotides to both a V gene segment and a J gene segment was required. Rearrangements were called productive when the CDR3 lacked stop codons and stayed in frame with V and J; all others were non-productive. CDR3 was defined according to IMGT convention as the region running from the second conserved V-encoded cysteine to the conserved J-encoded phenylalanine. Sequences without an unambiguous match to a single V gene segment were excluded from the earlier analysis of 587 of the donors. An earlier analysis of a few hundred of the donors called V segments functional above 56.7% productive rearrangements and segregating when the between-donor standard deviation exceeded 5%. To diagnose cytomegalovirus status from the catalog of TCR beta chain sequences, a statistical classification framework was built. V and J gene assignment, in a later analysis, came from comparing TCR nucleotide sequences with IMGT/GENE-DB human TR gene sequences. The TCRdist pipeline was used in a later analysis to assign CDR3 sequences and most-parsimonious VDJ recombination scenarios. In a later analysis, each TCR beta chain was defined by its CDR3 amino acid sequence together with its V-gene family, and reads lacking a unique V-gene family were excluded. As a way to deal with suspected cross-contamination and a sequencing artifact, a later analysis dropped approximately 570 nucleotide sequences that were highly shared and had low generation probability. In a later analysis, a clonal expansion index was calculated for each public chain from normalized within-repertoire ranks of inferred template counts. Generation probabilities in a later analysis came from a VDJ recombination model fitted to out-of-frame rearrangements, and those results were checked against IGoR. In a later analysis, hypergeometric tests were used to score TCR-TCR, TCR-HLA and TCR-CMV co-occurrence, with a repertoire-size bias correction applied to TCR pairs. In a later analysis, false discovery rates were estimated by permuting HLA or CMV assignments 20 times. In a later analysis, co-occurring TCRs were grouped with DBSCAN, and TCRdist sequence similarity was added when clustering was performed within HLA-allele-positive subsets. For co-occurrence clustering, repertoires with fewer than 30,000 or more than 120,000 public chains were excluded, along with four or five repertoires with anomalous nucleotide sharing. TCRdb limited this immuneACCESS table to in-frame rearrangements with V and J called. A share of clones is missing; checked studies link under half to unresolved V genes, and the rest is unexplained. Clonal size and the V and J genes are those of that table, whereas D and trimming came from the DNA. This sample's table has entries for about 87,000 clones. Of the sample, 15% to 17% is held by the ten largest clones.

CDR1 MNHNY and CDR2 SVGAGI are derived from the germline V gene (reference sequence). There are 12 amino acids in the CDR3, from cysteine to phenylalanine inclusive. Only CDR3 DNA remains: 36 bases, in frame from the first base. V is cut by 4 bases and J by 7 bases, and the space between the germline ends is 8 bases. On the study overall, not on this receptor specifically: While some public TCRs were present in many individuals, most TCR sequences turned up only very rarely across donors. Because HLA typing was missing for some donors at each locus, association tests included only the typed subset. Some IMGT-functional V segments, including TRBV6-2 and TRBV6-3, could not be told apart with the 87-base-pair reads, so those segments were excluded. Most CMV-associated TCR beta chains appeared to be HLA-restricted in a later analysis, and the HLA associations seemed to be driven largely by CMV exposure. According to the authors, the approach could potentially be generalized to other disease states and immunological phenotypes. In a later analysis, several top co-occurrence clusters were reported to appear linked to parvovirus B19, influenza, CMV and Epstein-Barr virus. Immune exposure information for the cohort was limited to CMV serostatus. An association between a missense DCLRE1C variant and V-gene and J-gene trimming of TCR beta chains was found in a later genetic analysis and replicated in an independent cohort. Strong co-occurrence of HLA alleles, especially DR and DQ, made assigning TCR associations to individual alleles difficult. Cytomegalovirus status was reported to be diagnosed by the classifier with high specificity and sensitivity in both the original and validation cohorts. A later analysis found that TCR association rates varied across HLA loci, with DRB1 alleles showing the most associated TCRs and HLA-C alleles the fewest. A later analysis found that HLA-associated TCR beta chains were more clonally expanded and had lower generation probabilities than equally common non-associated chains. Sequencing depth was assumed to be roughly uniform across donors in the presence/absence analyses, though that assumption may not hold. The sequencing pipeline was judged likely to have produced a cluster of highly shared sequence variants as a technical artifact. Broadly in line with IMGT annotations, most TCR beta V segments showed up in productive rearrangements about 90% or about 30% of the time in an earlier analysis of 587 of the donors. In a later genetic analysis, fewer N-insertions in productive TCRs were reported among donors in an Asian-associated ancestry cluster than the roughly 700-donor mean. The cohort was sequenced for TCR beta chains only, and without alpha or paired-chain data the features that could be detected were limited. The study listed 164 TCR beta chains as associated with cytomegalovirus. Three of the identified cytomegalovirus-associated TCR beta chains were confirmed in vitro to be specific for cytomegalovirus antigens. Linkage disequilibrium might explain the correlated functional status among segregating V segments, but an unknown experimental factor could not be excluded. A further reported finding was that TCR beta sequences accurately predicted the HLA-A and HLA-B alleles for most subjects in the first cohort. In a later analysis, over 15,000 TCR beta sequences were associated with specific HLA alleles at a false discovery rate of 0.05. Because counts were too low, fewer than 20 rarely observed V segments, including chromosome 9 orphons, were excluded from the earlier analysis of several hundred of the donors.

The cohort comprised more than 550 healthy bone marrow donors. At the time of sampling, every cohort member was nominally healthy, though immune exposures that went unrecorded were likely present. The donor tested CMV seropositive and was one of the 289 seropositive cohort members. Every donor gave a peripheral blood sample, and the peripheral blood mononuclear cells from that sample were used for TCR beta sequencing. The Qiagen DNeasy Blood Extraction Kit was used to extract genomic DNA from the blood cell samples. The chain employs TRBV6-6 and TRBJ2-1, with the D gene not confidently named. This clonotype was sampled from a man in his fifties in good health and CMV-seropositive. Specimen: PBMCs. The CDR3 reads as follows: CASSSIGNEQFF. The nucleotide sequence is TGTGCCAGCAGTTCCATCGGGAATGAGCAGTTCTTC.